Sequencing of this T cell receptor beta chain was carried out in a study of T cells in narcolepsy. About the research overall: Patients with NT1 or NT2 and healthy control donors were enrolled.

Libraries were prepared by immunoSEQ multiplex PCR; TCRdb keeps only in-frame clonotypes and omits some of them. Of about 34,000 clones listed, approximately 78% were seen once; the top ten hold approximately 2.7%. Turning to this clone: Its antigen is undetermined.

Study observations and caveats: Autoreactive HCRT-specific and TRIB2-specific clonotypes were marked in same-patient CSF-versus-blood CD4+ comparisons. Autoreactive clone sequences were missing from some blood memory CD4+ repertoires. Blood of same and different patients, but not healthy controls, reportedly held recurring autoreactive clonotypes.

CDR1 SEHNR and CDR2 FQNEAQ come from the germline V gene (reference sequence). The CDR3 has 13 amino acids. V was clipped by 5 bases and J by 7 bases, with 14 bases between them. Sample: CD45RA- memory CD4+ T cells from PBMCs. The TCR sequence derives from a human donor with narcolepsy. V gene TRBV7-9 combines with J gene TRBJ2-5; possible D gene TRBD1, 5 bases. CDR3 loop: CASSKGAQGTQYF. CDR3 DNA: TGTGCCAGCAGCAAAGGTGCTCAGGGGACCCAGTACTTC.